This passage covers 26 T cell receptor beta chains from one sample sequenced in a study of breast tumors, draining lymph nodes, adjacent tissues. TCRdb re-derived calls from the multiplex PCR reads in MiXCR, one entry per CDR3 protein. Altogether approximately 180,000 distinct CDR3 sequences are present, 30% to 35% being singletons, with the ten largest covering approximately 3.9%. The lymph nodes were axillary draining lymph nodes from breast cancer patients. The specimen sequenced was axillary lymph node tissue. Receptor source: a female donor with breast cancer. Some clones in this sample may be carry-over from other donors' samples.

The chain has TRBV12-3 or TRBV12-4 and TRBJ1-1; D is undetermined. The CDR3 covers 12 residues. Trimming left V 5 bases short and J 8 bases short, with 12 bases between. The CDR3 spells CASSVLTREAFF. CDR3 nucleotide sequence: TGTGCCAGCAGTGTGTTAACCAGAGAAGCTTTCTTT.

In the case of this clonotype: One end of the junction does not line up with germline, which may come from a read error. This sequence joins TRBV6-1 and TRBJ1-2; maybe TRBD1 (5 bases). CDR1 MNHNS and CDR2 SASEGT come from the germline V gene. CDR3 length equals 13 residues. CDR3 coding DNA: TGTGCCAGCAGTAAACAGGTTAACGATGGCTACACCTTC. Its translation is CASSKQVNDGYTF.

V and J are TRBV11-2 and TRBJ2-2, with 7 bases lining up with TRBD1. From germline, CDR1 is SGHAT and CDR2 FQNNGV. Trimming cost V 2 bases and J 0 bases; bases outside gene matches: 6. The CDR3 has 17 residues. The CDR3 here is CASSLPRQGTNTGELFF. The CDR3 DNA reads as TGTGCCAGCAGCTTACCCCGACAGGGCACGAACACCGGGGAGCTGTTTTTT.

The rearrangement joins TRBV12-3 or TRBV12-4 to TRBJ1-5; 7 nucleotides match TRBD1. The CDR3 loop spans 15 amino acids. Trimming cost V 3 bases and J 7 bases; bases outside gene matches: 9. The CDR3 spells CASSFLQGVGQPQHF. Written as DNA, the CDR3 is TGTGCCAGCAGTTTTTTGCAGGGGGTGGGACAGCCCCAGCATTTT.

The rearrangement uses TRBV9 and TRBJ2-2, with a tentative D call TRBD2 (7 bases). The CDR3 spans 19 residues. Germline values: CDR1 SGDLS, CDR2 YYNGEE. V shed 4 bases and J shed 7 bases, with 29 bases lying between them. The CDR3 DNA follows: TGTGCCAGCAGCCCCCGCCGGGGGGCCTACGAGCAGTCCTTCGGGGAGCTGTTTTTT. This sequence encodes CASSPRRGAYEQSFGELFF.

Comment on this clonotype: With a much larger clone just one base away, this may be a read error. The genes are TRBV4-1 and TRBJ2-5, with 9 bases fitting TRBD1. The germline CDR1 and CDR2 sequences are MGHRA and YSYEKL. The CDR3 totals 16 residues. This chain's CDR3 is CVSSQDSGQGTETQYF. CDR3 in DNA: TGCGTCAGCAGCCAAGATTCCGGACAGGGGACAGAGACCCAGTACTTC.

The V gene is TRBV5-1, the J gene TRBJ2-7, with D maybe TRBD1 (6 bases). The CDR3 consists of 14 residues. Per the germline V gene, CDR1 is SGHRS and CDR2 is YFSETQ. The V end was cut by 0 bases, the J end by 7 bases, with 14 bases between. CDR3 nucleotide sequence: TGCGCCAGCAGCTTGGAAACAGGGCTGTGGGAGCAGTACTTC. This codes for CASSLETGLWEQYF.

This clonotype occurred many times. CDR3 residues: CASSRLRAEVGYTF. DNA of the CDR3: TGTGCCAGCAGCCGCCTGCGGGCTGAGGTGGGCTACACCTTC. V gene TRBV4-2 combines with J gene TRBJ1-2; D is ambiguous. The V and J ends lost 4 bases and 8 bases respectively, with 17 bases between them. This CDR3 comprises 14 residues. Germline V gene sequence: CDR1 LGHNA, CDR2 YNFKEQ.

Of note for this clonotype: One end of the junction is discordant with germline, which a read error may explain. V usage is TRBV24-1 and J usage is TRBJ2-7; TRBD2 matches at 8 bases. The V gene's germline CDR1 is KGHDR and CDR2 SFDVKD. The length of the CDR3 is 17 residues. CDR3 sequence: CATSDPGGGASSYEQYF. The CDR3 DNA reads TGTGCCACCAGTGACCCGGGGGGGGGGGCCTCGAGCTACGAGCAATACTTC.

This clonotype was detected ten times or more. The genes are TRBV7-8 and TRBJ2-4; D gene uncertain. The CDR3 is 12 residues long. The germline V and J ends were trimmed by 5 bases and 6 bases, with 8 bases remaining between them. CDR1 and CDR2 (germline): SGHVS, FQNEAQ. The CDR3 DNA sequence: TGTGCCAGCAGCCACATGCGAAACATTCAGTACTTC. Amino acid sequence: CASSHMRNIQYF.

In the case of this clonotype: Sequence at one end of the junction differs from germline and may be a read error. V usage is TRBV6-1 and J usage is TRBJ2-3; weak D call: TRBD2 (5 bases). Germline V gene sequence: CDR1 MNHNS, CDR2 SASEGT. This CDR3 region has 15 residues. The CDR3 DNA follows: TGTGTCAGCAGTCCCCTTCCCGACCGCGGAGGTACGCAGTATTTT. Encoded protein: CVSSPLPDRGGTQYF.

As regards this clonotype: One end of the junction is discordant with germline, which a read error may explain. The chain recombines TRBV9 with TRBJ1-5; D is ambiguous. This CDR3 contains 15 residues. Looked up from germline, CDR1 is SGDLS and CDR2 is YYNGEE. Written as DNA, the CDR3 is TGTGCCAGCAGCCCGGGCGGAGGAGTCAATCAGCTCCAGCACTTT. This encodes CASSPGGGVNQLQHF.

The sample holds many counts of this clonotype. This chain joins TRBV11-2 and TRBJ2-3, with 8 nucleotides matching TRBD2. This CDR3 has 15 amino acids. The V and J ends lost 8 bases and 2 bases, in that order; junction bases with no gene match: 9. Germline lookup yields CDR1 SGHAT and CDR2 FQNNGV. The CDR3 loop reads CASGRAGAFTDTQYF. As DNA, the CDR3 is TGTGCCAGCGGGAGAGCGGGGGCCTTCACAGATACGCAGTATTTT.

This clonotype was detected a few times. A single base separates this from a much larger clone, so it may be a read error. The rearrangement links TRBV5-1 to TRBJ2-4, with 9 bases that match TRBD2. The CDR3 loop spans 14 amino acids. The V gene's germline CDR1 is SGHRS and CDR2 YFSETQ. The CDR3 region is CASGLATSGNIQYF. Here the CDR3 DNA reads TGCGCCAGCGGCTTGGCCACTAGCGGGAACATTCAGTACTTC.

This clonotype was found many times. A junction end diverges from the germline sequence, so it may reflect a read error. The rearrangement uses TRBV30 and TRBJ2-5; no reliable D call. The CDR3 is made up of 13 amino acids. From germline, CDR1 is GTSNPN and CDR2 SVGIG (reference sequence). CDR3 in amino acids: CAWSDGSQGTQYF. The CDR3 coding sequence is TGTGCCTGGAGTGATGGAAGCCAAGGGACCCAGTACTTC.

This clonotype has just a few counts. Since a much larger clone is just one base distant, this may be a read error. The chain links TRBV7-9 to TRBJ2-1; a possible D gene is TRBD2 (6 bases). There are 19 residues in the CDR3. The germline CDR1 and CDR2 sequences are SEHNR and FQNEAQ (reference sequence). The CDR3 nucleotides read TGTGCCAGCAGCCCCCGTTCACTGACTAGTGCCAGCTCCCACAATGAGCAGTTCTTC. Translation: CASSPRSLTSASSHNEQFF.

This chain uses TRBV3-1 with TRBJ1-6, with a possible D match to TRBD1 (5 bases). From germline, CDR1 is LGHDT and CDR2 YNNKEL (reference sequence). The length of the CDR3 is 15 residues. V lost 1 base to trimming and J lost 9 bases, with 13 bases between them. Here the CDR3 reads CASSQVGTGASPLHF. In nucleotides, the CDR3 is TGTGCCAGCAGCCAAGTAGGGACCGGCGCTTCACCCCTCCACTTT.

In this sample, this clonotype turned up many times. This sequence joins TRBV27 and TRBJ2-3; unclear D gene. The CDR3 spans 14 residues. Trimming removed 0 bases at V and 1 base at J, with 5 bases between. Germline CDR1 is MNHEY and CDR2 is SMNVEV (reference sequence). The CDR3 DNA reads TGTGCCAGCAGTTTATCGGTCGGCACAGATACGCAGTATTTT. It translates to CASSLSVGTDTQYF.

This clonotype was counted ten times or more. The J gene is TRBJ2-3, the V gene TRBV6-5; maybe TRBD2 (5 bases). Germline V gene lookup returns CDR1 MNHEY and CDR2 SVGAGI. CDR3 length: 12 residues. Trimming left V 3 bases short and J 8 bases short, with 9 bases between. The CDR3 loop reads CASSYRGGTQYF. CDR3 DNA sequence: TGTGCCAGCAGTTATCGAGGAGGTACGCAGTATTTT.

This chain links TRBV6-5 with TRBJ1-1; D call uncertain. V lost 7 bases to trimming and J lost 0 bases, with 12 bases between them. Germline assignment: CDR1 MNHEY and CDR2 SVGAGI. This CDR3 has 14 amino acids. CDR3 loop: CASNYNGLNTEAFF. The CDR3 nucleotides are TGTGCCAGCAACTACAACGGATTGAACACTGAAGCTTTCTTT.

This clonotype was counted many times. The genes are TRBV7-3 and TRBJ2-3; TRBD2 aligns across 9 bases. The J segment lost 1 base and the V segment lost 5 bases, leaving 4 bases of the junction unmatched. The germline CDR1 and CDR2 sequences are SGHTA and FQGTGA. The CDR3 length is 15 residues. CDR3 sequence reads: CASSPRTSGTDTQYF. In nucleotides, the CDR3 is TGTGCCAGCAGCCCTCGGACTAGCGGCACAGATACGCAGTATTTT.

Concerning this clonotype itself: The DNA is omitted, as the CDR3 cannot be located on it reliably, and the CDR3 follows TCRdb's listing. The chain's CDR3 is CSVGSKNIQYFGMAGIVGYTF. This chain uses TRBV29-1 with TRBJ1-2. The germline V gene has CDR1 SQVTM and CDR2 ANQGSEA. The CDR3 sequence runs 21 residues, both termini included.

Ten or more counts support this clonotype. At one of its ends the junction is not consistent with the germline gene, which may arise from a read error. Here the CDR3 reads CASSPTGFGFYGYPF. As DNA, the CDR3 is TGTGCCAGCAGCCCGACAGGGTTTGGGTTCTATGGCTACCCCTTC. The chain combines TRBV7-3 with TRBJ1-2; 7 nucleotides match TRBD1. There are 15 residues in the CDR3. CDR1 and CDR2 (germline): SGHTA, FQGTGA.

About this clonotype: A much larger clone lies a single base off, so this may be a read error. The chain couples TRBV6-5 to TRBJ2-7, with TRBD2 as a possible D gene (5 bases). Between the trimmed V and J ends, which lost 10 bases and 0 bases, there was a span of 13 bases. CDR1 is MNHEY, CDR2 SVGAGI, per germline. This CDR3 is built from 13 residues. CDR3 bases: TGTGCCACACAGCGGCCGAGCTCCTACGAGCAGTACTTC. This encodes CATQRPSSYEQYF.

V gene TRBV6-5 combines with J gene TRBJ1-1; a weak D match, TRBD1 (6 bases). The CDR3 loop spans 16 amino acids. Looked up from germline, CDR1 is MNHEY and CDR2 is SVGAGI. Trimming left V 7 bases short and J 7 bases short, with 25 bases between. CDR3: CASNNGRVGGDNEAFF. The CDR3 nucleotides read TGTGCCAGCAACAACGGGAGGGTAGGGGGGGACAATGAAGCTTTCTTT.

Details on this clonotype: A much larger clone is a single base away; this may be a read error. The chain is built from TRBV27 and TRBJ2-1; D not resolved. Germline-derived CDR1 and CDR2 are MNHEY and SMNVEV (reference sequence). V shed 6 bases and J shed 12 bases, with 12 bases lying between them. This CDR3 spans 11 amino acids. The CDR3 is CASRVGWGQFF. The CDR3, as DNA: TGTGCCAGCAGGGTGGGATGGGGGCAGTTCTTC.